The clone carrying this T cell receptor (beta chain) was detected only a few times. The target antigen is unknown. This specimen comes from a study of cytomegalovirus exposure and HLA in healthy donors. Study-level findings and limits: Per published reports, the classifier diagnosed cytomegalovirus status with high specificity and sensitivity. The dataset shows that most TCR sequences were rare, while some public TCRs occurred in many donors.

Using immunoSEQ multiplex PCR, the repertoire was profiled, and TCRdb retains in-frame clones only, with some absent. The sample gives about 110,000 clones, approximately 94% of which show up once; roughly 0.67% is in the top ten. This clonotype was sampled from a woman in her late teens or twenties in good health and CMV-seronegative. The specimen sequenced was PBMCs.

The chain's CDR3 is CASSAKRPGGTGGVEQYF. DNA of the CDR3: TGTGCCAGCAGCGCTAAACGGCCGGGAGGGACAGGGGGGGTCGAGCAGTACTTC. This chain links TRBV7-6 with TRBJ2-7; 11 bases fit TRBD1. Germline CDR1 and CDR2: SGHVS and FNYEAQ. Trimming cost V 5 bases and J 6 bases; bases outside gene matches: 18. The CDR3 sequence is 18 residues long.